What follows describes a single T cell receptor beta chain. The specificity of this receptor is unknown. There are no base qualities to consult, and no much larger clone falls within one base. The sample's time point label, decoded: pre-sensitization, week 0. This specimen's treatment or condition label, per the study, means: therapeutic diphenylcyclopropenone sensitization with weekly scalp DPC. At each patch-test visit, blood was drawn before the patch test was applied. Patients were eligible if aged 18 to 70, diagnosed with alopecia and judged suitable for DPC therapy, and pregnant patients were excluded. Total RNA was isolated from unfractionated whole blood collected in Tempus Blood RNA tubes. The record originates from a study of human T cells and chemical hapten exposure (dated by TCRdb to the early 2020s). About the investigation overall: For sensitization, 2% DPC in acetone was applied to an approximately 2 cm by approximately 2 cm area of upper inner arm skin. Weekly therapeutic DPC doses were additionally applied to the scalp of patients throughout the roughly 23-week study period. Patch testing on the upper back used Finn chambers containing 0.01% DPC, with scoring done after 6 days according to International Contact Dermatitis Research Group standards. Most of the patients in the cohort were female, and the cohort covered alopecia areata with under or over 50% scalp involvement, alopecia totalis and alopecia universalis. The libraries were sequenced as a pool, and the TCR yield per sample differed mostly because of small variations in library volumes within the pool. Peripheral blood TCR repertoire changes were tracked in vivo in alopecia patients during primary and secondary sensitization to the hapten diphenylcyclopropenone (DPC). Blood was sampled from patients pre-sensitization (week 0) and at 2, 6 and about 24 weeks after DPC sensitization. For TCR sequencing, blood came from over 25 alopecia patients at anywhere from one to four time points (pre-sensitization, 2, 6 and 24 weeks). What the work shows at the level of the full study, not this receptor alone: Compared with pre-sensitization or healthy control sets, expanded TCRs formed significantly more large CDR3 similarity clusters, which is consistent with antigen-driven responses. DPC sensitization did not change how many TCRs were above 1 in 1000 frequency, and no evidence was found of alterations in global repertoire structure. After repeated subsampling, the strength of the expansion versus patch-test correlation and the threshold at which it became significant changed. All patients had alopecia, a presumed autoimmune disease, so their immune response might differ from that of healthy individuals. A positive correlation was found between the number of PT1 expanded TCRs and patch test score, with significance reached at thresholds 8, 16 and 32 but not 4.

The CDR3, from cysteine to phenylalanine, totals 15 residues. The DNA shown is the 45-base CDR3, in frame from base 1. CDR1 MNHEY and CDR2 SMNVEV are derived from the germline V gene (reference sequence). Germline trimming: 4 bases from V, 14 bases from J; junction bases outside gene matches: 9. Library method: RACE. Sequencing used a NextSeq 500. During library preparation, unique molecular identifiers were attached to individual cDNA molecules so that TCRs could be counted in a quantitative, reproducible way. From each blood RNA sample, both TCR alpha and TCR beta chains were sequenced. Concerning the study's data processing: The median number of TCRs per sample was approximately 96,000, ranging from roughly 23,224 to 700,000. V, J and CDR3 annotation of the TCR reads was performed with the Decombinator software suite. To make PS versus PT1 abundance plots, every sample was subsampled to the same number of TCRs (28,000). Expanded TCRs were defined as absent before sensitization and observed at least eight times at the 2-week time point. Using fastp at Q25 and MiXCR, TCRdb reprocessed the public reads and kept productive beta chains. Every distinct CDR3 protein forms one entry, paired with its most common genes and DNA. TCRdb's processing, not the authors' own work, is the source of the V and J calls. The table for this sample lists tens of thousands of distinct CDR3 sequences; over 9% of them were counted only once. Of the sample, about 8.9% is held by the ten largest clones.

The source material was whole blood, sampled in connection with sensitization to the hapten diphenylcyclopropenone (DPC). This clonotype originated in a man aged 35 to 55 with alopecia areata. Some clones in this sample may be carry-over from other donors' samples. This receptor chain uses TRBV27 and TRBJ2-1, with 15 central nucleotides matching TRBD2. CDR3 reads: CASSSGLAGGPAEFF. The nucleotide sequence is TGTGCCAGCAGTTCCGGACTAGCGGGAGGGCCGGCGGAGTTCTTC.